Sequencing of this T cell receptor (beta chain) was carried out in a study of shared clonotypes between healthy human individuals. Between the trimmed V and J ends, which lost 7 bases and 4 bases, there was a span of 6 bases. The germline gives CDR1 SNHLY, CDR2 FYNNEI. The CDR3 runs 11 residues. At the deep level, the assay was run. PBMC DNA, left unsorted, was sequenced on ten immunoSEQ deep assay plates. The method was immunoSEQ multiplex PCR; TCRdb's version includes in-frame clones alone and lacks a portion of them. The sample has fewer than 650,000 clones, approximately 80% seen once; the top ten hold roughly 13%.

This TCR derives from a woman in her forties in good health. Some clones in this sample may be carry-over from other donors' samples. Sequencing used PBMCs. V is TRBV2 and J is TRBJ2-3; no clear D. The CDR3 loop reads CASTQADTQYF. The CDR3 region has the DNA TGTGCCAGCACGCAGGCAGATACGCAGTATTTT. The whole variable domain, remainder taken from reference TRBV2 and TRBJ2-3, is EPEVTQTPSHQVTQMGQEVILRCVPISNHLYFYWYRQILGQKVEFLVSFYNNEISEKSEIFDDQFSVERPDGSNFTLKIRSTKLEDSAMYFCASTQADTQYFGPGTRLTVL.